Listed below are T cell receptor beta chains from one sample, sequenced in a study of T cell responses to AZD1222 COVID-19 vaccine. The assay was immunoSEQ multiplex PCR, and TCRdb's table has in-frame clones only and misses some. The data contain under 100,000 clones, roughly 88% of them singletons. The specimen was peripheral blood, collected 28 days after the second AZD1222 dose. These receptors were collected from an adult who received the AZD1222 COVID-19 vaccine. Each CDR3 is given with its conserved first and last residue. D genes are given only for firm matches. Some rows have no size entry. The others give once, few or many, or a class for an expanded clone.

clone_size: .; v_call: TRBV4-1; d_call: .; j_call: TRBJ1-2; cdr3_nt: TGCGCCAGCAGCCAAGAGGGGACCTATGGCTACACCTTC; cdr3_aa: CASSQEGTYGYTF
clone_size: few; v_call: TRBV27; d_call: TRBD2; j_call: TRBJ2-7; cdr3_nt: TGTGCCAGCAGTCCATGGAGCGGGAGGCCCTACGAGCAGTACTTC; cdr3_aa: CASSPWSGRPYEQYF
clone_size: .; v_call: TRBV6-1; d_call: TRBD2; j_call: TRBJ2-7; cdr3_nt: TGTGCCAGCAGTGTTGGAACTAGCGGGAGTTCCTACGAGCAGTACTTC; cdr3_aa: CASSVGTSGSSYEQYF
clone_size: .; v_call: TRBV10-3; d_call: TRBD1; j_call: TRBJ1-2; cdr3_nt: TGTGCCATCAGTGAGTCGACAGGGGGCAGGGAAGGCTACACCTTC; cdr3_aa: CAISESTGGREGYTF
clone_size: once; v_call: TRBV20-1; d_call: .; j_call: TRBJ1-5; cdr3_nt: TGCAGTGCTAGTTGGGTGGGACAGCCCCAGCATTTT; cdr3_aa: CSASWVGQPQHF
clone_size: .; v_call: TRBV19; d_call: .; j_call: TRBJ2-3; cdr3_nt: TGTGCCAGCCGGGACGTAAGCACAGATACGCAGTATTTT; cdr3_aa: CASRDVSTDTQYF
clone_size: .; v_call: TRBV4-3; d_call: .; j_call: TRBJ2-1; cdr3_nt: TGCGCCAGCAGCCAAGATCCAGGTGGGGGACAGTTCTTC; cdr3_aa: CASSQDPGGGQFF
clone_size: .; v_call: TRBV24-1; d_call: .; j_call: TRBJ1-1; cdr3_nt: TGTGCCACCAGTGATGGGCAGGACCCGAACACTGAAGCTTTCTTT; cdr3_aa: CATSDGQDPNTEAFF
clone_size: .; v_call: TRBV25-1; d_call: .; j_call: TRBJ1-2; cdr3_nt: TGTGCCAGCAGTGAACGAGGGCGCGGGGGGGAATATGGCTACACCTTC; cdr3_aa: CASSERGRGGEYGYTF
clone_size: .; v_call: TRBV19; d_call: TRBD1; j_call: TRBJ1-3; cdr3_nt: TGTGCCAGTAGTATAGATACAGGGGCTGGAAACACCATATATTTT; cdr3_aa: CASSIDTGAGNTIYF
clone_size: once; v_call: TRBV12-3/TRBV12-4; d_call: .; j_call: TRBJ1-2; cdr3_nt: TGTGCCAGCAGTTTGAACAGGCATGGCTACACCTTC; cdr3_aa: CASSLNRHGYTF
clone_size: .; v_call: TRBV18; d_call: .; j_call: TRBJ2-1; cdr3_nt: TGTGCCAGCTCACAATTCGATGAGCAGTTCTTC; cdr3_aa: CASSQFDEQFF
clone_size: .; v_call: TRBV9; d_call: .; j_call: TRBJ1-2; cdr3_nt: TGTGCCAGCAGCCCCCAGACCGGGTTTCATGGCTACACCTTC; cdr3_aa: CASSPQTGFHGYTF
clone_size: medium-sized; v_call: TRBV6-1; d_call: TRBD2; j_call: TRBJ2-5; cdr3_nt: TGTGCCAGCAGTGGCACTAGCGGGGAGATCCAAGAGACCCAGTACTTC; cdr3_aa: CASSGTSGEIQETQYF
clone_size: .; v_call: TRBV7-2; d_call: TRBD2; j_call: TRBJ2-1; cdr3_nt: TGTGCCAGCAGCTTAGGGGTAGCGGGGGGCGACAATGAGCAGTTCTTC; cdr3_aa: CASSLGVAGGDNEQFF
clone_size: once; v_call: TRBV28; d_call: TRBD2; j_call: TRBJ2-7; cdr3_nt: TGTGCCAGCAGTTTCAGCGGGAGCTCCTACGAGCAGTACTTC; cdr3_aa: CASSFSGSSYEQYF
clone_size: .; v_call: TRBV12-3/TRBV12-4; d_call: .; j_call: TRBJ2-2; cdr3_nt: TGTGCCAGCAGTCCAGGAACCGGGGAGCTGTTTTTT; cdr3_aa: CASSPGTGELFF
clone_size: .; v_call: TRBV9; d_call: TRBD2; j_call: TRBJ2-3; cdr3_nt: TGTGCCAGCAGCGCAGATAGCGGGACCCACACAGATACGCAGTATTTT; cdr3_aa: CASSADSGTHTDTQYF
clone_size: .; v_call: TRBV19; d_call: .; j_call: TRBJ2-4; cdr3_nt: TGTGCCAGTAATAACGGGAACATTCAGTACTTC; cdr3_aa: CASNNGNIQYF
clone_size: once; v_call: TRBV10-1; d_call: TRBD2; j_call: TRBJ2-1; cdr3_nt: TGCGCCAGCAGTGCTCTAATTTTAGCGGGAGAAGGATACAATGAGCAGTTCTTC; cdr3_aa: CASSALILAGEGYNEQFF
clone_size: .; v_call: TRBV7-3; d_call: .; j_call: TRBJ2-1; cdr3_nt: TGTGCCAGCAGCTCTCTAGCGACATACAATGAGCAGTTCTTC; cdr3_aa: CASSSLATYNEQFF
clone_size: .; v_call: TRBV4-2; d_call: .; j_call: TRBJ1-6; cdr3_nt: TGTGCCAGCAGCCAAGATGTAGTTAGGGGTAGCTCCTATAATTCACCCCTCCACTTT; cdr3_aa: CASSQDVVRGSSYNSPLHF
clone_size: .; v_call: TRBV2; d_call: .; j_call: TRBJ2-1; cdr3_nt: TGTGCCAGCAGTCCCACTAGCAATGAGCAGTTCTTC; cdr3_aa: CASSPTSNEQFF
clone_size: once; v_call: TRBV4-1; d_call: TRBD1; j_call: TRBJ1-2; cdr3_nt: TGCGCCAGCAGCCCGACAGGGGCCCGTTATGGCTACACCTTC; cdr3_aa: CASSPTGARYGYTF
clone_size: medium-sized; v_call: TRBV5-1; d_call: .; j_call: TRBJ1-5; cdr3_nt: TGCGCCAGCAGCTTAACGACAGGTAGTAGTCAGCCCCAGCATTTT; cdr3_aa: CASSLTTGSSQPQHF
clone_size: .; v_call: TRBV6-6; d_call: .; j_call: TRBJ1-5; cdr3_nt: TGTGCCAGCACTATACAGGGTAGAGTTCAGCCCCAGCATTTT; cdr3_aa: CASTIQGRVQPQHF
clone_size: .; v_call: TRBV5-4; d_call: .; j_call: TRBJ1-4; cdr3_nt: TGTGCCAGCAGCGGGGTGGGGAGAAATGAAAAACTGTTTTTT; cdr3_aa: CASSGVGRNEKLFF
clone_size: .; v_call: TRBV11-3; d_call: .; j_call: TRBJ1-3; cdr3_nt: TGTGCCAGCAGCTTCGGAGACTCTGGAAACACCATATATTTT; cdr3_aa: CASSFGDSGNTIYF
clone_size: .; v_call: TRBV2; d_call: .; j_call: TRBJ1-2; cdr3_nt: TGTGCCAGCAGTCGAGGGGGCTATGGCTACACCTTC; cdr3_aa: CASSRGGYGYTF
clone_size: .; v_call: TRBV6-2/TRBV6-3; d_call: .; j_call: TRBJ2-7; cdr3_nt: TGTGCCAGCAGTTCCCCCGGGACAACGACCTACGAGCAGTACTTC; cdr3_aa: CASSSPGTTTYEQYF
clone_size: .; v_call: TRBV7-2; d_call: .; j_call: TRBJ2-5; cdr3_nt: TGTGCCAGCAGCTGGGGGCCCTCTGAGACCCAGTACTTC; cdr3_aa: CASSWGPSETQYF
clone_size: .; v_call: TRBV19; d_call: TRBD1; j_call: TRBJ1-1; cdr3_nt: TGTGCCAGTAGTCCCCCAGGGGGCACTGAAGCTTTCTTT; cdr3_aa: CASSPPGGTEAFF
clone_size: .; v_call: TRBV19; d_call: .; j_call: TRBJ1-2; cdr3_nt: TGTGCCAGTACTTCTCAGGGATACGGCTACACCTTC; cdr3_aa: CASTSQGYGYTF
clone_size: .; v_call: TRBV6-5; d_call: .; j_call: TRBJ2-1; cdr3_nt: TGTGCCAGCAGTTCCGGGTATGAGCAGTTCTTC; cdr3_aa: CASSSGYEQFF
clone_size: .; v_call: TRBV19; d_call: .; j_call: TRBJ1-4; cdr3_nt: TGTGCCAGTAGTCCCCAGGCAGGGGTTGAAAAACTGTTTTTT; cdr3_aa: CASSPQAGVEKLFF
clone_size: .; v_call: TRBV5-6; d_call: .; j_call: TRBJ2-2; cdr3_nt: TGTGCCAGCAGCTTAGGGGGTTCGGGCACCGGGGAGCTGTTTTTT; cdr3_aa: CASSLGGSGTGELFF
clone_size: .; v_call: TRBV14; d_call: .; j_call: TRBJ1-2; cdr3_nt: TGTGCCAGCAGCCAAGGAAACTATGGCTACACCTTC; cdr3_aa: CASSQGNYGYTF
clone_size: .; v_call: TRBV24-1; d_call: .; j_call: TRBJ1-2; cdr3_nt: TGTGCCACCAGTGTGTGGGGTGGTGGCTACACCTTC; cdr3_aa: CATSVWGGGYTF
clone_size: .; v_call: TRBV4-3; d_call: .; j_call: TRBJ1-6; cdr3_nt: TGCGCCAGCAGCCAAGAAACTCCAACCGGGGCACCCCTCCACTTT; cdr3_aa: CASSQETPTGAPLHF
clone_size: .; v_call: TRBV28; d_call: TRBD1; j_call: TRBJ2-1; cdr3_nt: TGTGCCAGCAGGGTGACAGGGGCCTACAATGAGCAGTTCTTC; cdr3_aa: CASRVTGAYNEQFF
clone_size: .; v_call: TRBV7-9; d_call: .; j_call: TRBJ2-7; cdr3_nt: TGTGCCAGCAGCTTAGCGGGTCTATTCCGCGAGCAGTACTTC; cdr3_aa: CASSLAGLFREQYF
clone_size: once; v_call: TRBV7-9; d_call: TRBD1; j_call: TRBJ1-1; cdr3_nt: TGTGCCAGCAGCTACCGACAGGGTGAAGCTTTCTTT; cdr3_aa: CASSYRQGEAFF
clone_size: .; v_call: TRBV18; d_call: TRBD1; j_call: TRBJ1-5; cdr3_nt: TGTGCCAGCTCAGGGACTCGACAGGGCGTATCGCGTTTGCAGCCCCAGCATTTT; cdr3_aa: CASSGTRQGVSRLQPQHF
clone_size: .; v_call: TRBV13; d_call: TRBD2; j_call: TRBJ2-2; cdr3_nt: TGTGCCAGCAGCCAAACTCGCGGGGGGGCCCGGTCCGGGGAGCTGTTTTTT; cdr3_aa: CASSQTRGGARSGELFF
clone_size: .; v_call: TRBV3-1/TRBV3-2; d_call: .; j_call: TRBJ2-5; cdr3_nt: TGTGCCAGCAGCCACGTACTGGGGACAGAGACCCAGTACTTC; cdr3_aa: CASSHVLGTETQYF
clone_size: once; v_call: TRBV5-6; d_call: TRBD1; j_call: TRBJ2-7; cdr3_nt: TGTGCCAGCCGCCTGGCTTTGGCAGGGGGAAACGAGCAGTACTTC; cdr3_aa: CASRLALAGGNEQYF
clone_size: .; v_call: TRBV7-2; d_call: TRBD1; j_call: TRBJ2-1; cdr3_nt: TGTGCCAGCAGTTCTACGGGACAGAGCTACAATGAGCAGTTCTTC; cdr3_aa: CASSSTGQSYNEQFF
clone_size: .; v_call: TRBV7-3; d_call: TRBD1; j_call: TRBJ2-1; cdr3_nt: TGTGCCAGCAGCTCACGACAGGGGAATGAGCAGTTCTTC; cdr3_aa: CASSSRQGNEQFF
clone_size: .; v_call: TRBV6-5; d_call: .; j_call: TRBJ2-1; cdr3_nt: TGTGCCAGTTTACAGGGTGTCGGCTCCTACAATGAGCAGTTCTTC; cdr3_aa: CASLQGVGSYNEQFF
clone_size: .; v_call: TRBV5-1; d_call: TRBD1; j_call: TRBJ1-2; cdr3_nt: TGCGCCAGCAGCTTTGGACAGGGAGGAGATGGCTACACCTTC; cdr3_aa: CASSFGQGGDGYTF
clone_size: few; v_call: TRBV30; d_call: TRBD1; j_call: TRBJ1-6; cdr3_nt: TGTGCCTGGAAGGGACAGGCGTTAAATTCACCCCTCCACTTT; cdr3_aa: CAWKGQALNSPLHF